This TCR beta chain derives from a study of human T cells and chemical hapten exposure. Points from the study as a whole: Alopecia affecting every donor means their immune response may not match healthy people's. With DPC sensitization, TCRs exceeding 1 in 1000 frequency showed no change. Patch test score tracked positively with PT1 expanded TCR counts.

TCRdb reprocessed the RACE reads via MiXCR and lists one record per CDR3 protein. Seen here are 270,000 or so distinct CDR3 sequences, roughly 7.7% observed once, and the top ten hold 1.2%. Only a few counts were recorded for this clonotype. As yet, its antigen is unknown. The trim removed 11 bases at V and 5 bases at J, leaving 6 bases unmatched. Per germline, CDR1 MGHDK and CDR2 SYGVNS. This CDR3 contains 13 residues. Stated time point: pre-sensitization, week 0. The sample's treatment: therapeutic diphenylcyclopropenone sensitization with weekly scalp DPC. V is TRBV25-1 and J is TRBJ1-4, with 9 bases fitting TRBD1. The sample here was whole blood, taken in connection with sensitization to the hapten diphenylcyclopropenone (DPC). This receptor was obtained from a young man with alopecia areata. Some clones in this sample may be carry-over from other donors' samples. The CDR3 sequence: CACTGGRNEKLFF. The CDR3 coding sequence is TGTGCCTGCACAGGGGGCAGGAATGAAAAACTGTTTTTT.